The rows below give T cell receptor beta chains drawn from one sample of a study of T cell repertoires in cytomegalovirus infection. TCRdb reprocessed the reads via MiXCR and lists one record per CDR3 protein. The table has about 140,000 distinct CDR3 sequences, 5% to 6.5% seen once. Specimen: PBMCs. Receptors originate from a human donor in good health (CMV status not recorded). Some clones in this sample may be carry-over from other donors' samples. Each CDR3 is given without its conserved first and last residue. Fields, in order: V gene, J gene, CDR3 length, D gene, CDR3 protein. The D gene is left open where the match is weak.

TRBV11-2	TRBJ2-3	12	NA	ASSLHRTDYTQY
TRBV7-2	TRBJ1-1	10	NA	ASSQSGPFVF
TRBV28	TRBJ2-5	11	TRBD1	ASSPGGRETQY
TRBV19	TRBJ1-5	13	NA	ASSLSGSSNQPQH
TRBV28	TRBJ2-6	14	NA	ASSRLGSSGANVLT
TRBV6-2/TRBV6-3	TRBJ2-7	13	NA	ASSVGRGRTYEQY
TRBV20-1	TRBJ2-3	11	NA	SARGEWGDTQY
TRBV19	TRBJ1-1	14	TRBD1	ASSRQGPPMNTEAF
TRBV4-1	TRBJ2-7	12	NA	ASSQALRGYEQY
TRBV7-2	TRBJ2-5	12	NA	ASRWGLGAETQY
TRBV12-3/TRBV12-4	TRBJ1-2	11	TRBD1	ASSEDRGYGYT
TRBV7-3	TRBJ2-1	12	TRBD1	ASSFDRGPAEQF
TRBV7-2	TRBJ2-5	13	TRBD2	ASSLAGLAHGAQY
TRBV7-8	TRBJ2-3	13	TRBD2	ASSTPSGGPDTQY
TRBV27	TRBJ1-1	11	NA	ASSLYRNTEAF
TRBV7-8	TRBJ2-3	11	NA	ASSPRGRNTQY
TRBV7-2	TRBJ1-2	12	NA	ASSLSGQNYGYT
TRBV7-2	TRBJ2-7	13	TRBD1	ASSFQTGKDYEQY
TRBV12-3/TRBV12-4	TRBJ1-1	12	NA	ASSPRRLNTEAF
TRBV10-1	TRBJ1-1	12	TRBD1	ASSRDTGGTEAF
TRBV6-2/TRBV6-3	TRBJ2-7	12	NA	ASSYYSGSYEQY
TRBV7-6	TRBJ2-7	14	TRBD2	ASSSPKLAGSYEQY
TRBV20-1	TRBJ2-1	14	TRBD2	SASVPSGGADTEQF
TRBV2	TRBJ2-5	16	TRBD2	ASRSGTSGGGPQETQY
TRBV7-2	TRBJ2-2	14	NA	ASSPLGGFNTGELF
TRBV29-1	TRBJ1-5	10	NA	SVAGVGQPQH
TRBV28	TRBJ1-5	12	TRBD1	ASSLTGGHQPQH
TRBV6-2/TRBV6-3	TRBJ1-5	18	NA	ASSYIRETHGSPGSQPQH
TRBV28	TRBJ2-5	10	NA	ASSSEIETQY
TRBV7-2	TRBJ2-7	12	NA	ASSLGQFSYEQY
TRBV7-2	TRBJ2-1	13	TRBD1	ASSSRTGTYNEQF
TRBV19	TRBJ2-5	11	NA	ASSINREETQY
TRBV19	TRBJ1-1	12	NA	ASSIFGRNTEAF
TRBV7-2	TRBJ2-3	16	TRBD2	ASSPTSGGRLVPDTQY
TRBV6-2/TRBV6-3	TRBJ2-1	15	TRBD1	ASSRAWSGTGVNEQF
TRBV7-2	TRBJ2-7	13	NA	ASSPFGDHSYEQY
TRBV28	TRBJ1-6	13	NA	ASSVGSSYNSPLH
TRBV28	TRBJ2-1	10	TRBD2	ASCRGSSGWF
TRBV7-3	TRBJ2-6	11	NA	ASSGIGANVLT
TRBV28	TRBJ1-2	10	NA	ASTTGEKGYT
TRBV7-2	TRBJ2-3	16	TRBD2	ASSLIMLASGRGNTQY
TRBV10-2	TRBJ2-3	11	NA	ASSESQPPPQY
TRBV6-1	TRBJ1-2	15	NA	ASSEALSGIANYGYT
TRBV29-1	TRBJ1-4	12	NA	SVTDRTRGEKLF
TRBV28	TRBJ1-4	11	NA	ASSSPGREKLF
TRBV2	TRBJ2-1	14	TRBD1	ASSLLGGQGIDEQF
TRBV28	TRBJ1-2	12	NA	ASSLTGRLEGYT
TRBV20-1	TRBJ2-5	13	TRBD2	SASAGLAGQETQY
TRBV7-2	TRBJ1-3	13	NA	ASSLAPSGGNTIY
TRBV7-2	TRBJ2-1	12	TRBD2	ASMVAGVQGEQF
TRBV7-8	TRBJ1-5	14	TRBD1	ASSPIAGGSNQPQH
TRBV28	TRBJ1-3	12	NA	ASSFGGLGNTIY
TRBV11-2	TRBJ1-1	11	NA	ASSLDPRAEAF
TRBV6-6	TRBJ2-1	11	TRBD2	ASNLAGGSEQF